The rows below give T cell receptor beta chains drawn from one sample of a study of cytomegalovirus exposure and HLA in healthy donors. Data came from immunoSEQ multiplex PCR; TCRdb stores just in-frame clones and leaves some out. The repertoire holds approximately 91,000 clones, with around nine tenths as singletons. Sequenced material: PBMCs. These receptors came from a man in his thirties or forties in good health and CMV-seropositive. Both conserved end residues are part of each CDR3. D genes are given only for firm matches.

>TRBV10-3|.
CAISRESGNTIYF
>TRBV5-8|TRBD1
CASSPGQGGNQETQYF
>TRBV5-6|TRBD2
CASSARTSGSRYEQYF
>TRBV6-5|.
CASSRTRQETQYF
>TRBV6-1|.
CASSGSGVGYEQFF
>TRBV6-1|.
CASSEDSYNEQFF
>TRBV27|.
CASSLGATVRNTEAFF
>TRBV30|TRBD2
CAWSVLGGRAFYEQYF
>TRBV2|.
CASSGGEDTQYF
>TRBV9|.
CASSPNGQSGNTIYF
>TRBV27|TRBD2
CASSLYAGGFRGLAGAGEQFF
>TRBV7-9|.
CASSLTGTMRIEQYF
>TRBV5-1|.
CASSWDREAAGGDTQYF
>TRBV10-3|TRBD1
CAISDAGTGIQPQHF
>TRBV27|.
CASARAALYEQYF
>TRBV27|.
CASSPGHLLGNTEAFF
>TRBV4-1|.
CASSQESDQPQHF
>TRBV5-8|.
CASSLGPQEGRPQHF
>TRBV2|TRBD1
CASSDNRGPYGYTF
>TRBV5-5|TRBD2
CASSSGETSGRGSTQYF
>TRBV27|.
CASSDTSSRGYEQYF
>TRBV27|.
CASTALGGNQPQHF
>TRBV5-6|.
CASTLRRQRASKNIQYF
>TRBV5-1|TRBD2
CASSLAGSGSGEQFF
>TRBV18|TRBD1
CASSLTGAGEQPQHF
>TRBV5-1|TRBD1
CASSIGTGWGRGTDTQYF
>TRBV28|.
CASSPWGGRRNTIYF
>TRBV7-9|.
CASSFGQAGGEQYF
>TRBV29-1|.
CSVLWQGIYEQYF
>TRBV27|TRBD2
CASSLGGTSVYEQYF
>TRBV10-3|.
CAISETARGDTIYF
>TRBV5-4|TRBD2
CASSRWSGRANNEQFF
>TRBV7-9|.
CASSLADNEQFF
>TRBV5-4|TRBD2
CASSLDPAGAPDTQYF
>TRBV7-8|TRBD2
CASSLTSGRALDEQFF
>TRBV5-1|TRBD1
CASSRAGGGQETQYF
>TRBV19|.
CASRKDTYNEQFF
>TRBV19|TRBD1
CASSIRDRGSYEQYF
>TRBV5-1|.
CASSFAQNYGYTF
>TRBV5-4|TRBD2
CASSLGGLAGGISTDTQYF
>TRBV28|.
CASSPSTRGDTGELFF
>TRBV5-1|TRBD2
CASSDSPGLYYEQYF
>TRBV7-2|.
CASSLIGGGEQFF
>TRBV27|.
CASSLGRRGTLGDEQFF
>TRBV6-5|TRBD1
CASSYSGQGTYEQYF
>TRBV4-2|.
CASSQVDRQETQYF
>TRBV6-5|.
CASSYSRDTGELFF
>TRBV7-6|TRBD1
CASSPRTSGQQETQYF
>TRBV28|TRBD1
CASSYGTGQPIIHYNEQFF
>TRBV18|TRBD2
CASSPPRASGTRRGTDTQYF